This TCR beta chain was recovered during a study of Ad26.COV2.S vaccination and SARS-CoV-2 variants. Study-wide findings and caveats: Measures of TCR breadth and depth may have fallen short of total T cell responses.

Libraries were prepared by immunoSEQ multiplex PCR; TCRdb keeps only in-frame clonotypes and omits some of them. The data contain 360,000 or so clones, over 75% of them singletons. Specified treatment: around 19 received Ad26.COV2.S at low or high dose, single or two shots; 5 received placebo; per-sample allocation not given. Material that was analyzed had been drawn on day 63 after the first vaccine or placebo injection. Trimming cost V 4 bases and J 4 bases, with 5 bases left between them. The V gene's germline CDR1 is SGHRS and CDR2 YFSETQ. The CDR3 sequence is 12 residues long. Turning to this clone: The antigen is unknown.

This clonotype was obtained from a person between 18 and 60 years old who received the Ad26.COV2.S COVID-19 vaccine or a placebo. The chain employs TRBV5-1 and TRBJ2-2; no reliable D call. Sequencing was performed on peripheral blood, taken in a trial of Ad26.COV2.S vaccine versus placebo. The CDR3: CASSHGTGELFF. CDR3 nucleotides: TGCGCCAGCAGCCATGGCACCGGGGAGCTGTTTTTT.